Shown below are 2 T cell receptor beta chains from a single sample sequenced in a study of blood T cell repertoires in COVID-19. Using immunoSEQ multiplex PCR, the repertoire was profiled, and TCRdb retains in-frame clones only, with some absent. In the table there are fewer than 350,000 clones, 85% to 90% of which are singletons. Sequenced sample: PBMCs or T cells enriched from blood (not recorded which). These receptors came from a young woman with acute COVID-19.

This clone has a handful of counts. This CDR3 is CAWSVWLAGAGEQFF. The DNA for the CDR3 is TGTGCCTGGAGTGTATGGCTAGCGGGTGCCGGGGAGCAGTTCTTC. J is TRBJ2-1 and V is TRBV30; 8 nucleotides agree with TRBD2. Trimming at V came to 0 bases and at J to 10 bases, leaving 11 bases not matched to a gene. CDR3 size: 15 residues. Germline CDR1 is GTSNPN and CDR2 is SVGIG (reference sequence). The full variable domain, completed using reference TRBV30 and TRBJ2-1, is SQTIHQWPATLVQPVGSPLSLECTVEGTSNPNLYWYRQAAGRGLQLLFYSVGIGQISSEVPQNLSASRPQDRQFILSSKKLLLSDSGFYLCAWSVWLAGAGEQFFGPGTRLTVL.

The V and J genes are TRBV4-1 and TRBJ2-7; tentatively, D is TRBD1 (6 bases). Trimming removed 3 bases at V and 6 bases at J, with 9 bases between. The CDR3 runs to 12 residues. CDR1 MGHRA and CDR2 YSYEKL come from the germline V gene. CDR3 region: CASSQLGGEQYF. CDR3 sequence (DNA): TGCGCCAGCAGCCAGCTAGGGGGCGAGCAGTACTTC.